One sample yielded the 19 T cell receptor beta chains listed below, sequenced in a study of T cell changes during pregnancy in multiple sclerosis (dated by TCRdb to the late 2010s). The library was made by the immunoSEQ multiplex PCR assay. The table comes from immuneACCESS by way of TCRdb, which keeps in-frame sequences with V and J called. Part of the clones is missing from these tables; in studies checked, under half for an unresolved V gene and the rest for unknown reasons. The sample yields about 79,000 clones; 80% to 95% were counted once. About 0.8% of the sample rests with the top ten. This specimen was peripheral blood, taken in the second trimester of pregnancy. Receptor source: a female donor in good health, enrolled as a control in a pregnancy study.

V usage is TRBV7-8 and J usage is TRBJ1-2; weak D call: TRBD1 (5 bases). V was trimmed by 5 bases and J by 4 bases, leaving 26 bases between them. The CDR3 has 18 residues. CDR1 and CDR2 (germline): SGHVS, FQNEAQ. The CDR3, as DNA: TGTGCCAGCAGCGGTACGGCGGGGGGTACCGTAGGGATCTATGGCTACACCTTC. It encodes CASSGTAGGTVGIYGYTF.

This chain uses TRBV5-1 with TRBJ1-1; 9 bases match TRBD1. There are 14 residues in the CDR3. Germline CDR1 reads SGHRS; CDR2 reads YFSETQ. V gave up 4 bases and J gave up 4 bases; unmatched junction bases: 5. CDR3 nucleotide sequence: TGCGCCAGCAGCCAGACAGGGGGGGGCACTGAAGCTTTCTTT. Amino acid sequence: CASSQTGGGTEAFF.

This clone was detected only once. This chain uses TRBV19 with TRBJ2-7, with 12 bases aligning to TRBD1. The germline CDR1 and CDR2 sequences are LNHDA and SQIVND (reference sequence). The V segment lost 9 bases and the J segment 5 bases; nucleotides outside the gene matches: 2. The CDR3 totals 12 residues. CDR3 loop: CASGTGGHEQYF. CDR3 DNA: TGTGCCAGCGGGACAGGGGGCCACGAGCAGTACTTC.

This clone came up once. This chain links TRBV5-6 with TRBJ1-1, with D uncertain. Germline CDR1 is SGHDT and CDR2 is YYEEEE. V was pared by 0 bases and J by 8 bases, with 11 bases between. The CDR3 spans 13 residues. The CDR3 sequence: CASSLADTSEAFF. The CDR3 bases are TGTGCCAGCAGCTTGGCCGACACCTCAGAAGCTTTCTTT.

The chain uses TRBV2 and TRBJ2-1; 10 nucleotides agree with TRBD1. The CDR3 has 15 residues. Germline CDR1 SNHLY, CDR2 FYNNEI. V dropped 6 bases and J dropped 4; count of bases not matched to a gene: 6. The chain's CDR3 is CASSPGQGKYNEQFF. Here the CDR3 DNA reads TGTGCCAGCAGCCCGGGACAGGGGAAATACAATGAGCAGTTCTTC.

The sample holds one count of this clone. This chain uses TRBV6-1 with TRBJ2-7, with D possibly matching TRBD1 (6 bases). V was pared by 6 bases and J by 4 bases, with 13 bases between. Looked up from germline, CDR1 is MNHNS and CDR2 is SASEGT. CDR3 length equals 13 residues. The CDR3 DNA reads TGTGCCAGCAGCCGACAGGAGACATACGAGCAGTACTTC. Its translation: CASSRQETYEQYF.

The V call is TRBV11-2, the J call TRBJ1-1; D ambiguous. Trimming took off 0 bases at V and 0 bases at J, with 8 bases between the two ends. Germline lookup yields CDR1 SGHAT and CDR2 FQNNGV. The CDR3 sequence is 15 residues long. CDR3 nucleotides: TGTGCCAGCAGCTTAGAGGGCTTTATGAACACTGAAGCTTTCTTT. Translated, it gives CASSLEGFMNTEAFF. Full variable domain (outside the CDR3, taken from reference TRBV11-2 and TRBJ1-1): EAGVAQSPRYKIIEKRQSVAFWCNPISGHATLYWYQQILGQGPKLLIQFQNNGVVDDSQLPKDRFSAERLKGVDSTLKIQPAKLEDSAVYLCASSLEGFMNTEAFFGQGTRLTVV.

This rearrangement joins TRBV20-1 to TRBJ1-1; D gene ambiguous. The CDR3 has 11 amino acids. Germline assignment: CDR1 DFQATT and CDR2 SNEGSKA (reference sequence). CDR3 in DNA: TGCACCAGGAAGAGCAACACTGAAGCTTTCTTT. Translating gives CTRKSNTEAFF.

CDR3 in DNA: TGTGCCTGGAGTGTACCCGGGGGGAACGCCAAAAACATTCAGTACTTC. Translating it yields CAWSVPGGNAKNIQYF. The chain combines TRBV30 with TRBJ2-4, with 7 bases that match TRBD2. J lost 1 base, V lost 0 bases, and 6 bases had no gene match. This CDR3 has 16 amino acids. Per germline, CDR1 GTSNPN and CDR2 SVGIG (reference sequence).

The chain is built from TRBV29-1 and TRBJ2-7; D is uncertain. The CDR3 loop spans 11 amino acids. Germline V lookup: CDR1 SQVTM, CDR2 ANQGSEA. Deletions cut 5 bases from V and 2 bases from J, with 7 bases between. The CDR3 DNA reads as TGCAGCGTTAGAGCTGCCTACGAGCAGTACTTC. It yields the protein CSVRAAYEQYF.

The rearrangement links TRBV19 to TRBJ2-6; tentative D call: TRBD1 (6 bases). Trimming stripped 3 bases from V and 0 bases from J, with 12 bases between. This CDR3 comprises 17 residues. Looked up from germline, CDR1 is LNHDA and CDR2 is SQIVND (reference sequence). CDR3 residues: CASSILGQNSGANVLTF. The CDR3 nucleotides are TGTGCCAGTAGTATCCTCGGACAGAACTCTGGGGCCAACGTCCTGACTTTC.

V usage is TRBV27 and J usage is TRBJ1-2; TRBD1 matches 8 bases. The CDR3 contains 14 residues. Losses at the gene ends were 8 bases for V and 8 bases for J; bases not matched to a gene: 13. Germline V gene data show CDR1 as MNHEY and CDR2 as SMNVEV (reference sequence). CDR3 protein: CASGNVGQASGYTF. The CDR3 region has the DNA TGTGCCAGCGGCAACGTGGGACAGGCGTCCGGCTACACCTTC.

The chain has TRBV7-9 and TRBJ1-2, with 7 bases that match TRBD1. Germline assignment: CDR1 SEHNR and CDR2 FQNEAQ (reference sequence). There are 14 residues in the CDR3. The junction had 8 bases not matched to a gene; V was cut back by 5 bases and J by 5 bases. The CDR3 bases are TGTGCCAGCAGCCAGGCAGGGGGAGGTTATGGCTACACCTTC. Translated: CASSQAGGGYGYTF. The full variable domain, with the rest looked up from reference TRBV7-9 and TRBJ1-2, is DTGVSQNPRHKITKRGQNVTFRCDPISEHNRLYWYRQTLGQGPEFLTYFQNEAQLEKSRLLSDRFSAERPKGSFSTLEIQRTEQGDSAMYLCASSQAGGGYGYTFGSGTRLTVV.

With respect to this clone: In the same sample, other DNA sequences code for this CDR3. The chain combines TRBV9 with TRBJ2-3; 14 bases are shared with TRBD2. The CDR3 contains 17 residues. V gave up 1 base and J gave up 3 bases; unmatched junction bases: 4. Germline V lookup: CDR1 SGDLS, CDR2 YYNGEE. The CDR3 sequence is CASSVIGLAGGTDTQYF. The CDR3 DNA follows: TGTGCCAGCAGCGTAATAGGACTAGCGGGGGGTACAGATACGCAGTATTTT.

This clone has just one count. The rearrangement joins TRBV4-3 to TRBJ1-1, with TRBD1 as a possible D gene (6 bases). The CDR3 length is 15 residues. CDR1 is LGHNA and CDR2 is YSLEER in the germline V gene. V was pared by 2 bases and J by 1 base, with 11 bases between. CDR3 sequence: CASSQWGQGNTEAFF. The CDR3 DNA reads TGCGCCAGCAGCCAATGGGGGCAGGGGAACACTGAAGCTTTCTTT.

The V gene is TRBV30, the J gene TRBJ1-5; D perhaps matches TRBD1 (6 bases). V was pared by 0 bases and J by 1 base, with 7 bases between. The CDR3 runs to 14 residues. Germline CDR1 and CDR2: GTSNPN and SVGIG (reference sequence). The CDR3 sequence is CAWSVGQSNQPQHF. For the CDR3, the DNA is TGTGCCTGGAGTGTCGGACAGAGCAATCAGCCCCAGCATTTT.

The rearrangement links TRBV27 to TRBJ2-4; 12 bases are shared with TRBD2. This CDR3 is 14 amino acids long. Unmatched junction bases numbered 6, after V lost 4 bases and J lost 11 bases. The germline V gene has CDR1 MNHEY and CDR2 SMNVEV (reference sequence). In DNA form, the CDR3 reads TGTGCCAGCAGTTCCCGACTAGCGGGGGTGGTTCAGTACTTC. It encodes CASSSRLAGVVQYF.

The rearrangement links TRBV5-1 to TRBJ1-4; possibly TRBD1 for D (6 bases). The V gene's germline CDR1 is SGHRS and CDR2 YFSETQ. The CDR3 length is 14 residues. Between the trimmed V and J ends, which lost 2 bases and 4 bases, there was a span of 9 bases. CDR3 sequence: CASSFGQSNEKLFF. The CDR3 coding sequence is TGCGCCAGCAGCTTCGGACAGAGTAATGAAAAACTGTTTTTT. Based on the CDR3 plus reference TRBV5-1 and TRBJ1-4, the full variable domain is KAGVTQTPRYLIKTRGQQVTLSCSPISGHRSVSWYQQTPGQGLQFLFEYFSETQRNKGNFPGRFSGRQFSNSRSEMNVSTLELGDSALYLCASSFGQSNEKLFFGSGTQLSVL.

J is TRBJ1-2 and V is TRBV7-2, with a possible D match to TRBD1 (5 bases). The CDR3 runs to 13 residues. V lost 1 base, J lost 10 bases, and 13 bases lay in between. CDR1 and CDR2 (germline): SGHTA, FQGNSA. The CDR3 nucleotides are TGTGCCAGCAGCTTAGTAGATGACAGTAACTACACCTTC. This encodes CASSLVDDSNYTF.